Listed below are T cell receptor beta chains from one sample, sequenced in a study of OX40 agonist ivuxolimab in advanced cancers. Libraries were prepared by immunoSEQ multiplex PCR; TCRdb keeps only in-frame clonotypes and omits some of them. This sample carries approximately 120,000 clones, 80% to 95% of them seen once, and the ten largest clones take under 0.95%. The starting material was CD4+ or CD8+ T cells sorted from blood, obtained in a trial of the OX40 agonist ivuxolimab. These receptors came from an adult with an advanced solid tumor such as melanoma, head and neck, liver or kidney cancer. Each CDR3 is given with its conserved first and last residue. Clone size appears in some rows only: once, few, many, or a class for an expanded clone.

abundance: -; v_gene: TRBV28; j_gene: TRBJ1-1; CDR3aa: CASRPDRTKNTEAFF
abundance: -; v_gene: TRBV7-3; j_gene: TRBJ1-2; CDR3aa: CASSSGTVYGYTF
abundance: -; v_gene: TRBV7-2; j_gene: TRBJ2-1; CDR3aa: CASSSWGGSYNEQFF
abundance: -; v_gene: TRBV2; j_gene: TRBJ2-3; CDR3aa: CASKGDRGTDTQYF
abundance: -; v_gene: TRBV7-8; j_gene: TRBJ2-1; CDR3aa: CASSVVYNSGEIEQFF
abundance: -; v_gene: TRBV2; j_gene: TRBJ1-6; CDR3aa: CASTPGQGNSPLHF
abundance: -; v_gene: TRBV5-1; j_gene: TRBJ1-1; CDR3aa: CASSAPGEGNTEAFF
abundance: -; v_gene: TRBV10-3; j_gene: TRBJ1-5; CDR3aa: CATSRGESNQPQHF
abundance: -; v_gene: TRBV5-4; j_gene: TRBJ2-1; CDR3aa: CASSPLAWGGPYNEQFF
abundance: -; v_gene: TRBV27; j_gene: TRBJ1-2; CDR3aa: CASSPWTGGDYGYTF
abundance: -; v_gene: TRBV7-9; j_gene: TRBJ2-2; CDR3aa: CASSSGTENTGELFF
abundance: -; v_gene: TRBV29-1; j_gene: TRBJ1-1; CDR3aa: CSAENKWDGHLEAFF
abundance: -; v_gene: TRBV7-2; j_gene: TRBJ2-5; CDR3aa: CASSLINNQETQYF
abundance: -; v_gene: TRBV27; j_gene: TRBJ2-7; CDR3aa: CASSEREYQYEQYF
abundance: once; v_gene: TRBV4-1; j_gene: TRBJ2-1; CDR3aa: CASSHGNEQFF
abundance: once; v_gene: TRBV5-1; j_gene: TRBJ1-2; CDR3aa: CASSLAINYGYTF
abundance: -; v_gene: TRBV11-3; j_gene: TRBJ2-1; CDR3aa: CASSLDPGQGGNNEQFF
abundance: -; v_gene: TRBV21-1; j_gene: TRBJ2-2; CDR3aa: CASLPREYGELFF
abundance: -; v_gene: TRBV6-5; j_gene: TRBJ2-1; CDR3aa: CATTHGYNEQFF
abundance: -; v_gene: TRBV11-3; j_gene: TRBJ2-2; CDR3aa: CASSLDRNTGELFF
abundance: -; v_gene: TRBV19; j_gene: TRBJ1-5; CDR3aa: CASSRQGDSNQPQHF
abundance: few; v_gene: TRBV2; j_gene: TRBJ2-7; CDR3aa: CASGGPPYEQYF
abundance: -; v_gene: TRBV11-2; j_gene: TRBJ1-3; CDR3aa: CASSFDRAGNTIYF
abundance: once; v_gene: TRBV28; j_gene: TRBJ2-5; CDR3aa: CASSLPSTSGLQTQYF
abundance: -; v_gene: TRBV7-3; j_gene: TRBJ2-5; CDR3aa: CASSFGTSGYQETQYF
abundance: -; v_gene: TRBV5-4; j_gene: TRBJ2-3; CDR3aa: CASSLRRDLTTDTQYF
abundance: -; v_gene: TRBV11-1; j_gene: TRBJ1-1; CDR3aa: CASSFGQNTEAFF
abundance: -; v_gene: TRBV5-1; j_gene: TRBJ2-5; CDR3aa: CASSLEQGGTQYF
abundance: -; v_gene: TRBV4-1; j_gene: TRBJ1-5; CDR3aa: CASSYQHTPGSNQPQHF
abundance: few; v_gene: TRBV30; j_gene: TRBJ2-3; CDR3aa: CAWMMRTSTDTQYF
abundance: -; v_gene: TRBV11-1; j_gene: TRBJ2-1; CDR3aa: CASSFTGDSSYNEQFF
abundance: -; v_gene: TRBV5-1; j_gene: TRBJ2-5; CDR3aa: CASRPRLELETQYF
abundance: -; v_gene: TRBV7-9; j_gene: TRBJ2-1; CDR3aa: CASSPQTSLNEQFF
abundance: -; v_gene: TRBV5-1; j_gene: TRBJ1-2; CDR3aa: CASSTTGTGSNYGYTF
abundance: -; v_gene: TRBV19; j_gene: TRBJ1-6; CDR3aa: CASRTVDNSPLHF
abundance: -; v_gene: TRBV2; j_gene: TRBJ2-5; CDR3aa: CASSEVTSAETQYF
abundance: few; v_gene: TRBV6-1; j_gene: TRBJ1-2; CDR3aa: CASRAGQGNGYTF
abundance: once; v_gene: TRBV18; j_gene: TRBJ1-4; CDR3aa: CASSPQVRQGSSEKLFF
abundance: once; v_gene: TRBV6-1; j_gene: TRBJ1-5; CDR3aa: CASSPQGGPQHF
abundance: -; v_gene: TRBV15; j_gene: TRBJ1-1; CDR3aa: CATSRPQDGTEAFF
abundance: -; v_gene: TRBV19; j_gene: TRBJ1-1; CDR3aa: CASKGPTEAFF
abundance: -; v_gene: TRBV7-6; j_gene: TRBJ2-3; CDR3aa: CASSPRQGLLQVDTQYF
abundance: -; v_gene: TRBV6-1; j_gene: TRBJ2-7; CDR3aa: CASSEAQTGQYF
abundance: -; v_gene: TRBV7-6; j_gene: TRBJ1-1; CDR3aa: CASSSVFVNTEAFF
abundance: -; v_gene: TRBV5-1; j_gene: TRBJ2-2; CDR3aa: CASSLTGTGDTGELFF
abundance: -; v_gene: TRBV19; j_gene: TRBJ1-2; CDR3aa: CASSIWAGIDYGYTF
abundance: -; v_gene: TRBV5-8; j_gene: TRBJ2-7; CDR3aa: CASSSNSYEQYF
abundance: -; v_gene: TRBV7-9; j_gene: TRBJ1-1; CDR3aa: CASSLVGGNTEAFF
abundance: -; v_gene: TRBV25-1; j_gene: TRBJ2-1; CDR3aa: CATAILGQGDNEQFF
abundance: -; v_gene: TRBV7-6; j_gene: TRBJ2-7; CDR3aa: CASSLTGAEQYF
abundance: -; v_gene: TRBV7-3; j_gene: TRBJ2-3; CDR3aa: CASSLDRASTDTQYF
abundance: -; v_gene: TRBV6-1; j_gene: TRBJ1-5; CDR3aa: CASSEATGIGQPQHF
abundance: -; v_gene: TRBV7-2; j_gene: TRBJ2-3; CDR3aa: CASSNRASDGTDTQYF
abundance: -; v_gene: TRBV6-5; j_gene: TRBJ2-7; CDR3aa: CASSVSREQSYEQYF
abundance: once; v_gene: TRBV7-2; j_gene: TRBJ2-7; CDR3aa: CASSRQGVAYEQYF
abundance: -; v_gene: TRBV19; j_gene: TRBJ2-1; CDR3aa: CASSMNRDARLYNEQFF
abundance: -; v_gene: TRBV18; j_gene: TRBJ1-1; CDR3aa: CASSPLRAESTEAFF
abundance: -; v_gene: TRBV5-1; j_gene: TRBJ1-4; CDR3aa: CASSQTGDNEKLFF